Below, 26 T cell receptor beta chains from the same sample are listed, as sequenced in a study of post-analysis software for immune sequencing data. Points from the study as a whole: Elevated frequency relative to controls characterized a handful of TRBV segments in patients, TRBV5-6, TRBV5-1 and TRBV20-1 among them.

Tagging with unique molecular identifiers was a feature of the TCR beta cDNA libraries. MiXCR was run by TCRdb on the PCR reads, yielding one entry per CDR3 protein. The sample holds hundreds of thousands of distinct CDR3 sequences, around 53% seen once. The antigens of these receptors remain unknown. The sequencing sample was made of blood. Every receptor here comes from a girl aged 10 to 17 with multiple sclerosis.

This chain uses TRBV20-1 with TRBJ2-1, with TRBD2 identical over 10 bases. Trimming removed 3 bases from V and 1 base from J; junction bases left unmatched: 3. From germline, CDR1 is DFQATT and CDR2 SNEGSKA (reference sequence). The CDR3 runs 15 residues. CDR3 amino acids: CSARSGRGSYNEQFF. In DNA form, the CDR3 reads TGCAGTGCTAGGAGCGGGAGGGGGTCCTACAATGAGCAGTTCTTC.

This clonotype was counted a single time. The rearrangement joins TRBV7-9 to TRBJ2-7; no firm D call. Germline V gene data show CDR1 as SEHNR and CDR2 as FQNEAQ (reference sequence). CDR3 length equals 14 residues. V gave up 5 bases and J gave up 1 base, with 12 bases separating them. This chain's CDR3 is CASSQNIGSYEQYF. The CDR3 DNA is TGTGCCAGCAGCCAAAACATTGGATCCTACGAGCAGTACTTC.

This chain joins TRBV11-2 and TRBJ2-4; D unclear. Looked up from germline, CDR1 is SGHAT and CDR2 is FQNNGV. The CDR3 is 16 residues long. Trimming pared 5 bases from V and 3 bases from J, leaving 17 bases between. CDR3 sequence (DNA): TGTGCCAGCAGCCCTCTGGCCCTGCTGGTCAAAAACATTCAGTACTTC. Translated: CASSPLALLVKNIQYF.

This chain links TRBV5-4 with TRBJ2-6; D unresolved. The CDR3 has 15 amino acids. The V and J ends lost 3 bases and 0 bases respectively, with 7 bases between them. Germline-derived CDR1 and CDR2 are SGHNT and YYREEE (reference sequence). The CDR3 is CASSYDNSGANVLTF. For the CDR3, the DNA is TGTGCCAGCAGCTACGACAACTCTGGGGCCAACGTCCTGACTTTC.

The CDR3 region has the DNA TGCGCCAGCCCTGGGGGCAGCGACTACAAAAACATTCAGTACTTC. Translation gives CASPGGSDYKNIQYF. V usage is TRBV10-2 and J usage is TRBJ2-4, with D tentatively TRBD1 (6 bases). The CDR3 length is 15 residues. Germline assignment: CDR1 WSHSY and CDR2 SAAADI. V gave up 8 bases and J gave up 3 bases, with 17 bases separating them.

This clonotype came up a few times. In DNA, the CDR3 is TGTGCCAGCAGCCAGGGTCCTGCAAATTCACCCCTCCACTTT. Translation: CASSQGPANSPLHF. The chain couples TRBV5-6 to TRBJ1-6; tentative D call: TRBD1 (5 bases). CDR1 and CDR2 (germline): SGHDT, YYEEEE. Trimming took off 4 bases at V and 7 bases at J, with 12 bases between the two ends. The CDR3 covers 14 residues. Full variable domain (missing parts from reference TRBV5-6 and TRBJ1-6): DAGVTQSPTHLIKTRGQQVTLRCSPKSGHDTVSWYQQALGQGPQFIFQYYEEEERQRGNFPDRFSGHQFPNYSSELNVNALLLGDSALYLCASSQGPANSPLHFGNGTRLTVT.

V gene TRBV20-1 combines with J gene TRBJ2-1; D gene ambiguous. The DNA end favors TRBJ2-7, so the J call may be wrong. CDR1 and CDR2 from the germline V gene are DFQATT and SNEGSKA (reference sequence). There are 10 residues in the CDR3. CDR3 sequence (DNA): TGCAGTGCGAATTACAATGAGCAGTACTTC. This sequence encodes CSANYNEQYF.

The chain links TRBV14 to TRBJ2-3, with D perhaps given as TRBD1 or TRBD2 (5 bases each). The V gene lost 1 base and the J gene lost 2 bases, with 13 bases spanning the gap. Germline CDR1 is SGHDN and CDR2 is FVKESK. This CDR3 has 16 residues. CDR3: CASSQVSRDPTDTQYF. Here the CDR3 DNA reads TGTGCCAGCAGCCAAGTTTCACGGGACCCCACAGATACGCAGTATTTT. Complete variable domain (other parts from reference TRBV14 and TRBJ2-3): EAGVTQFPSHSVIEKGQTVTLRCDPISGHDNLYWYRRVMGKEIKFLLHFVKESKQDESGMPNNRFLAERTGGTYSTLKVQPAELEDSGVYFCASSQVSRDPTDTQYFGPGTRLTVL.

This clonotype was seen only a few times. The chain combines TRBV29-1 with TRBJ1-1; D gene ambiguous. Germline V gives CDR1 SQVTM, CDR2 ANQGSEA. This CDR3 is built from 10 residues. The V end was cut by 7 bases, the J end by 4 bases, with 7 bases between. The CDR3 bases are TGCAGCGGTGCAAGCACTGAAGCTTTCTTT. Translating gives CSGASTEAFF.

This clonotype has just a few counts. The chain carries TRBV5-1 and TRBJ2-7; 13 bases align to TRBD2. J lost 0 bases, V lost 0 bases, and 3 bases had no gene match. CDR1 SGHRS and CDR2 YFSETQ come from the germline V gene. The CDR3 consists of 17 residues. In nucleotides, the CDR3 is TGCGCCAGCAGCTTGGGACTAGCGGGAGGCCACTCCTACGAGCAGTACTTC. Protein sequence: CASSLGLAGGHSYEQYF.

This clonotype has more than one count but fewer than ten. The chain combines TRBV20-1 with TRBJ2-3, with TRBD1 as a possible D gene (5 bases). This CDR3 spans 15 amino acids. Between the trimmed V and J ends, which lost 3 bases and 4 bases, there was a span of 17 bases. The V gene's germline CDR1 is DFQATT and CDR2 SNEGSKA (reference sequence). CDR3 coding DNA: TGCAGTGCTAGGACCGGACAAAAGATTTCAGATACGCAGTATTTT. It is translated as CSARTGQKISDTQYF.

This rearrangement joins TRBV3-1 to TRBJ1-1; D unclear. The CDR3 is made up of 14 amino acids. V lost 4 bases, J lost 1 base, and 10 bases lay in between. Germline loops: CDR1 LGHDT, CDR2 YNNKEL (reference sequence). This CDR3 reads CASSRAVGNTEAFF. The CDR3 coding sequence is TGTGCCAGCAGCCGAGCTGTGGGGAACACTGAAGCTTTCTTT.

The gene calls are TRBV20-1 and TRBJ1-2, with TRBD1 identical over 9 bases. The CDR3 runs 15 residues. CDR1 and CDR2 (germline): DFQATT, SNEGSKA (reference sequence). V gave up 4 bases and J gave up 7 bases; unmatched junction bases: 13. In DNA form, the CDR3 reads TGCAGTGCTACCCGTCCCGGGACAGGGTTCGGTGGCTACACCTTC. As protein: CSATRPGTGFGGYTF.

This rearrangement joins TRBV12-3 or TRBV12-4 to TRBJ1-2; D possibly corresponds to TRBD1 (6 bases). V lost 5 bases and J lost 6, with 13 bases in between. The CDR3 runs 13 residues. The CDR3 DNA is TGTGCCAGCAGTAAACAGGGCGGAGATGGCTACACCTTC. It is translated as CASSKQGGDGYTF.

This chain uses TRBV5-1 with TRBJ1-1; no clear D gene. In germline, CDR1 is SGHRS, CDR2 YFSETQ. The length of the CDR3 is 15 residues. V dropped 1 base and J dropped 4 bases, with 14 bases sitting between them. In DNA, the CDR3 is TGCGCCAGCAGCTTGTCGCCGCACACGGGCACTGAAGCTTTCTTT. This translates into CASSLSPHTGTEAFF.

The genes are TRBV3-1 and TRBJ2-5, with TRBD2 matching over 7 bases. The V segment lost 4 bases and the J segment 12 bases; nucleotides outside the gene matches: 11. The CDR3 is made up of 13 amino acids. Looked up from germline, CDR1 is LGHDT and CDR2 is YNNKEL (reference sequence). CDR3 coding DNA: TGTGCCAGCAGCCCCCGACCAGGCCTAGCGGAGTACTTC. Its protein is CASSPRPGLAEYF.

The chain carries TRBV25-1 and TRBJ1-2, with D perhaps matching TRBD1 (5 bases). Trimming stripped 5 bases from V and 2 bases from J, with 15 bases between. The CDR3 length is 15 residues. The germline V gene has CDR1 MGHDK and CDR2 SYGVNS. The CDR3 DNA reads as TGTGCCAGCAGTAGGCAGGGTGTCCAGAACTATGGCTACACCTTC. Its protein product is CASSRQGVQNYGYTF.

This sequence joins TRBV19 and TRBJ2-7; 7 bases match TRBD2. Germline V CDR1 and CDR2: LNHDA, SQIVND (reference sequence). The V segment lost 5 bases and the J segment 1 base; nucleotides outside the gene matches: 11. The CDR3 runs to 16 residues. CDR3 sequence (DNA): TGTGCCAGTAGTCCCCGATTCGGGGGGAAGTCCTACGAGCAGTACTTC. Amino acid sequence: CASSPRFGGKSYEQYF.

This clonotype was recorded once. CDR3 in DNA: TGTGCCAGCAGTGATCCAGGGCGATCCCTTTGGTACTTC. Protein: CASSDPGRSLWYF. The chain is built from TRBV25-1 and TRBJ2-4; tentatively, D is TRBD1 (5 bases). The CDR3 extends over 13 amino acids. CDR1 and CDR2 (germline): MGHDK, SYGVNS. The ends were cut back, 3 bases at V and 15 bases at J, with 18 bases in the middle. The full variable domain, with the rest looked up from reference TRBV25-1 and TRBJ2-4, is EADIYQTPRYLVIGTGKKITLECSQTMGHDKMYWYQQDPGMELHLIHYSYGVNSTEKGDLSSESTVSRIRTEHFPLTLESARPSHTSQYLCASSDPGRSLWYFGAGTRLSVL.

The rearrangement uses TRBV28 and TRBJ2-4, with 15 bases identical to TRBD2. Per germline, CDR1 MDHEN and CDR2 SYDVKM. The CDR3 is made up of 17 amino acids. V dropped 6 bases and J dropped 1; count of bases not matched to a gene: 4. CDR3 region: CASSRTSGRGAKNIQYF. The CDR3 coding sequence is TGTGCCAGCAGCCGGACTAGCGGGAGGGGGGCCAAAAACATTCAGTACTTC.

This clonotype was counted only a few times. V usage is TRBV5-1 and J usage is TRBJ2-1; no clear D. Germline V gene lookup returns CDR1 SGHRS and CDR2 YFSETQ. Between the trimmed V and J ends, which lost 2 bases and 0 bases, there was a span of 15 bases. The CDR3 extends over 17 amino acids. Written as DNA, the CDR3 is TGCGCCAGCAGCTTTGCAGGAACCCTAAGCTCCTACAATGAGCAGTTCTTC. This sequence encodes CASSFAGTLSSYNEQFF.

This chain uses TRBV5-1 with TRBJ2-5; TRBD1 might be the D (6 bases). Matching the DNA end better, TRBJ2-7 makes the J call doubtful. Per the germline V gene, CDR1 is SGHRS and CDR2 is YFSETQ. The CDR3 consists of 14 residues. The DNA of the CDR3 is TGCGCCAGCAGCTTGGTGGTCAGGGGTTACGAGCAGTACTTC. Residues: CASSLVVRGYEQYF.

This clonotype has more than one count but fewer than ten. The CDR3 nucleotides are TGTGCCAGCAGCCCCGGACTAGCGGGTCGCTGGGAGCAGTACTTC. Its translation: CASSPGLAGRWEQYF. This chain joins TRBV12-3 or TRBV12-4 and TRBJ2-7; TRBD2 matches 11 bases. The CDR3 is 15 residues long. Germline trimming cut 6 bases from V and 7 bases from J; bases unmatched to any gene: 11.

The chain uses TRBV20-1 and TRBJ2-1; a weak D match, TRBD2 (6 bases). The J call may be in error: the DNA end matches TRBJ2-7 better. CDR1 is DFQATT, CDR2 SNEGSKA, per germline (reference sequence). The CDR3 is 16 amino acids. The CDR3 DNA is TGCAGTGCTATCCAAGTAGCGGCGAGCTCCTACAATGAGCAGTACTTC. This gives the protein CSAIQVAASSYNEQYF.

The rearrangement joins TRBV11-2 to TRBJ1-1, with a possible D match to TRBD1 (5 bases). The germline V gene has CDR1 SGHAT and CDR2 FQNNGV. The length of the CDR3 is 15 residues. The V gene lost 5 bases and the J gene lost 5 bases, with 18 bases spanning the gap. The CDR3 spells CASSPRLRGETEAFF. CDR3 coding DNA: TGTGCCAGCAGCCCCCGCTTGAGGGGAGAGACTGAAGCTTTCTTT.

This clonotype was seen only a few times. V and J are TRBV5-1 and TRBJ2-1, with D perhaps given as TRBD1 or TRBD2 (6 bases each). Trimming stripped 4 bases from V and 0 bases from J, with 29 bases between. The CDR3 has 21 residues. Germline values: CDR1 SGHRS, CDR2 YFSETQ. The CDR3 spells CASSRVLHRGPRGSSYNEQFF. The CDR3 DNA sequence: TGCGCCAGCAGCCGTGTGCTTCACCGGGGGCCGCGCGGAAGCTCCTACAATGAGCAGTTCTTC.